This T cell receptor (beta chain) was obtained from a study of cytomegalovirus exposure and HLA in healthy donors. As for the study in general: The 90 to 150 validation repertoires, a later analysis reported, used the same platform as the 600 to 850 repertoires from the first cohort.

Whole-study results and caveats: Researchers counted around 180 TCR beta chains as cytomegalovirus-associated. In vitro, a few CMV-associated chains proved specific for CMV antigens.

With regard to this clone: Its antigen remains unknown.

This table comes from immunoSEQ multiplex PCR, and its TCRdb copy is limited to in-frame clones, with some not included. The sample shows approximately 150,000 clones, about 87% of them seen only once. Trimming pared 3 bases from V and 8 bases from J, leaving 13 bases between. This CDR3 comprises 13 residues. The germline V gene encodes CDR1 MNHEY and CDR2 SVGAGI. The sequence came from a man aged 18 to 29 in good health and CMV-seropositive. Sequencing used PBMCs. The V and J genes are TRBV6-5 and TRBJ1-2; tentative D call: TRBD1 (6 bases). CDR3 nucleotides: TGTGCCAGCAGTTATCCCAGGGGTGAGGGCTACACCTTC. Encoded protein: CASSYPRGEGYTF.